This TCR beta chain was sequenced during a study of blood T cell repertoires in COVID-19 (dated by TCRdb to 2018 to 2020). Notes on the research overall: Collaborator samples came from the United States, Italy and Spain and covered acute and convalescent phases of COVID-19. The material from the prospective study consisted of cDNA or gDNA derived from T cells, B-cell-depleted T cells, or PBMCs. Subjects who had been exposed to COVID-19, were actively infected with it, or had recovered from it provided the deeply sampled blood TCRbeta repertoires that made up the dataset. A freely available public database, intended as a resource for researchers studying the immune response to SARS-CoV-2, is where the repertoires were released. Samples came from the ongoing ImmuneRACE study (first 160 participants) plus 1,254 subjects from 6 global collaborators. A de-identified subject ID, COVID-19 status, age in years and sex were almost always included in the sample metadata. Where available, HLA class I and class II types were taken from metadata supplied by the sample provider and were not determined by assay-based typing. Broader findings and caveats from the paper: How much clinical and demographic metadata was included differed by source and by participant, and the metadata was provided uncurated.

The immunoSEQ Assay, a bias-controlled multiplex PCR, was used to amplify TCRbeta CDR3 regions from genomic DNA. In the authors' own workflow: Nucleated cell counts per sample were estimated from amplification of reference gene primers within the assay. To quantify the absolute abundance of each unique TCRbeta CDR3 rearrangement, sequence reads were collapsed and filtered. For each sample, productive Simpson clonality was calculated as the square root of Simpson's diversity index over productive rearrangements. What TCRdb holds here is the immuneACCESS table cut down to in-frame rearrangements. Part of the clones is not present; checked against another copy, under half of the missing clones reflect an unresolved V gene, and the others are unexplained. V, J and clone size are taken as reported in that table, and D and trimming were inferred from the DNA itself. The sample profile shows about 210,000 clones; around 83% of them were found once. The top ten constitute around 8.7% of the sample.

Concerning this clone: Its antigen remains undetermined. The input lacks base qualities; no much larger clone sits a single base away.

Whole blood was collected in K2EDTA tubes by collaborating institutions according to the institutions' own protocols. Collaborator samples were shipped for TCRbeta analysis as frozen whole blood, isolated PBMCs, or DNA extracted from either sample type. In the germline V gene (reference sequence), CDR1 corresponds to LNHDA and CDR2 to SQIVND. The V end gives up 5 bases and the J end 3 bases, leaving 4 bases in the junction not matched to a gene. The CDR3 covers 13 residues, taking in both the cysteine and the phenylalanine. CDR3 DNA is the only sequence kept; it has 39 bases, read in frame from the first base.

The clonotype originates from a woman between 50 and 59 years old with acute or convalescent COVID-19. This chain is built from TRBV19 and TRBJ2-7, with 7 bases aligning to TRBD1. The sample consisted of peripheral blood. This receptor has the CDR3 CASSLGQRYEQYF. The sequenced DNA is TGTGCCAGTAGTCTGGGACAGCGCTACGAGCAGTACTTC.